The 23 T cell receptor beta chains in this list originate from one sample, sequenced in a study of Graves' ophthalmopathy and Graves' hyperthyroidism. The TCR beta CDR3 regions underwent amplification from RNA transcripts. HTBI primers were used in a first-round RT-PCR, which preceded a second-round multiplex PCR. Using its own MiXCR run on the multiplex PCR reads, TCRdb lists one record per CDR3 protein. This sample has under 350,000 distinct CDR3 sequences, with roughly a sixth found just once. The sequenced sample consisted of peripheral blood. The receptors were sampled from an adult man with Graves' ophthalmopathy.

The rearrangement uses TRBV27 and TRBJ2-7; D is uncertain. Trimming shortened V by 5 bases and J by 2 bases, and 10 bases separated the two germline ends. CDR3 length: 13 residues. The germline V gene encodes CDR1 MNHEY and CDR2 SMNVEV (reference sequence). The CDR3 is CASSRGHTYEQYF. The CDR3 bases are TGTGCCAGCAGTAGAGGTCATACCTACGAGCAGTACTTC.

The rearrangement links TRBV28 to TRBJ1-2; D might be TRBD1 (5 bases). This CDR3 spans 13 amino acids. Trimming took off 11 bases at V and 0 bases at J, with 13 bases between the two ends. The germline gives CDR1 MDHEN, CDR2 SYDVKM. The CDR3 loop reads CAAGETTNYGYTF. The CDR3 nucleotides read TGTGCCGCGGGGGAAACTACTAACTATGGCTACACCTTC.

This clonotype was recorded at least ten times. The chain recombines TRBV2 with TRBJ1-1, with 7 bases identical to TRBD1. The ends lost 7 bases at V and 6 bases at J; junction bases unmatched: 11. The CDR3 is made up of 14 amino acids. Germline CDR1 reads SNHLY; CDR2 reads FYNNEI. CDR3 sequence (DNA): TGTGCCAGCACTCGACAGGGAAAGGGAGCTGAAGCTTTCTTT. It is translated as CASTRQGKGAEAFF.

In this sample, this clonotype turned up many times. The J gene is TRBJ1-5, the V gene TRBV12-3 or TRBV12-4, with 7 nucleotides matching TRBD1. Trimming cost V 5 bases and J 0 bases; bases outside gene matches: 4. The CDR3 is made up of 15 amino acids. CDR3 sequence (DNA): TGTGCCAGCAGTAAGACAGGGTATAGCAATCAGCCCCAGCATTTT. The encoded protein is CASSKTGYSNQPQHF.

Concerning this clonotype itself: The junction and the germline gene differ at one end; a read error may be behind it. V usage is TRBV3-1 and J usage is TRBJ2-7; D gene uncertain. There are 14 residues in the CDR3. Germline CDR1 reads LGHDT; CDR2 reads YNNKEL (reference sequence). The CDR3 here is CASSQLSVSHEQYF. CDR3 nucleotides: TGTGCCAGCAGCCAATTAAGTGTCTCCCACGAGCAGTACTTC.

Many counts were recorded for this clonotype. V is TRBV29-1 and J is TRBJ1-1; tentatively, D is TRBD1 (6 bases). CDR1 is SQVTM, CDR2 ANQGSEA, per germline. This CDR3 contains 13 residues. Trimming took 6 bases from V and 1 from J, leaving 12 bases between them. In DNA form, the CDR3 reads TGCAGCGTACAGGGAGCAGGGAACACTGAAGCTTTCTTT. Residues: CSVQGAGNTEAFF.

This clonotype was seen repeatedly, ten times or more. V usage is TRBV20-1 and J usage is TRBJ1-6; the D gene is possibly TRBD1 (5 bases). Trimming cost V 1 base and J 4 bases, with 14 bases left between them. CDR1 is DFQATT, CDR2 SNEGSKA, per germline (reference sequence). This CDR3 spans 16 amino acids. This CDR3 reads CSARGPNGGYNSPLHF. The CDR3 coding sequence is TGCAGTGCTAGAGGTCCAAATGGGGGTTATAATTCACCCCTCCACTTT.

This clonotype was seen at least ten times. This rearrangement joins TRBV30 to TRBJ1-1; unclear D gene. Per the germline V gene, CDR1 is GTSNPN and CDR2 is SVGIG (reference sequence). Trimming shortened V by 0 bases and J by 4 bases, and 9 bases separated the two germline ends. The CDR3 has 13 amino acids. In DNA, the CDR3 is TGTGCCTGGAGTGTAGGTAGCGGCACTGAAGCTTTCTTT. It encodes CAWSVGSGTEAFF.

This clonotype was observed at least ten times. The chain links TRBV6-5 to TRBJ2-7; weak D call: TRBD1 (6 bases). Trimming left V 10 bases short and J 2 bases short, with 18 bases between. The CDR3 runs to 14 residues. Germline assignment: CDR1 MNHEY and CDR2 SVGAGI. CDR3: CATQNRARAYEQYF. The CDR3 nucleotides are TGTGCCACACAAAACAGGGCCCGAGCCTACGAGCAGTACTTC.

The chain uses TRBV2 and TRBJ2-2; 11 bases match TRBD2. J was trimmed by 2 bases and V by 4 bases; bases with no gene match: 6. The CDR3 covers 17 residues. Germline CDR1 and CDR2: SNHLY and FYNNEI. The CDR3 sequence is CASSGVAGGLNTGELFF. The CDR3 nucleotides read TGTGCCAGCAGTGGTGTAGCGGGGGGGTTAAACACCGGGGAGCTGTTTTTT. Full variable domain (outside the CDR3, taken from reference TRBV2 and TRBJ2-2): EPEVTQTPSHQVTQMGQEVILRCVPISNHLYFYWYRQILGQKVEFLVSFYNNEISEKSEIFDDQFSVERPDGSNFTLKIRSTKLEDSAMYFCASSGVAGGLNTGELFFGEGSRLTVL.

This clonotype was counted ten times or more. This rearrangement joins TRBV6-5 to TRBJ2-2, with D tentatively TRBD2 (5 bases). The germline CDR1 and CDR2 sequences are MNHEY and SVGAGI. V shed 9 bases and J shed 5 bases, with 16 bases lying between them. CDR3 length: 14 amino acids. In DNA, the CDR3 is TGTGCCAGTACCTCACTAGGTGCTACCGGGGAGCTGTTTTTT. Protein sequence: CASTSLGATGELFF.

This clonotype has ten or more counts. The chain couples TRBV7-2 to TRBJ1-6; D unresolved. Trimming took 2 bases from V and 13 from J, leaving 18 bases between them. This CDR3 has 15 residues. Per the germline V gene, CDR1 is SGHTA and CDR2 is FQGNSA. The CDR3, as DNA: TGTGCCAGCAGCTTACGAGGAGGGCCCTCCTCTCCCCTCCACTTT. Translated, it gives CASSLRGGPSSPLHF.

In this sample, this clonotype turned up many times. The rearrangement uses TRBV7-9 and TRBJ2-7; a possible D gene is TRBD2 (6 bases). The CDR3 is made up of 14 amino acids. The V end was cut by 5 bases, the J end by 4 bases, with 15 bases between. Per germline, CDR1 SEHNR and CDR2 FQNEAQ (reference sequence). DNA for the CDR3: TGTGCCAGCAGCCCGCGGGGCACACCTTACGAGCAGTACTTC. Translated: CASSPRGTPYEQYF.

This clonotype occurred many times. V and J are TRBV7-9 and TRBJ1-5, with unresolved D. The CDR3 is made up of 14 amino acids. V lost 6 bases to trimming and J lost 0 bases, with 9 bases between them. The germline V gene has CDR1 SEHNR and CDR2 FQNEAQ (reference sequence). The CDR3 nucleotides read TGTGCCAGCAGTGACATTGATAGCAATCAGCCCCAGCATTTT. Its translation is CASSDIDSNQPQHF.

This clonotype has ten or more counts. The chain uses TRBV28 and TRBJ2-6; a possible D gene is TRBD2 (5 bases). V was cut by 7 bases and J by 0 bases, with 10 bases left in between. This CDR3 comprises 15 residues. Per germline, CDR1 MDHEN and CDR2 SYDVKM. This CDR3 reads CASNEGRSGANVLTF. The CDR3 nucleotides read TGTGCCAGCAACGAGGGTCGCTCTGGGGCCAACGTCCTGACTTTC.

This clonotype was detected ten times or more. The chain joins TRBV11-2 to TRBJ2-5; TRBD2 matches 8 bases. The CDR3 spans 14 residues. Trimming cost V 1 base and J 6 bases; bases outside gene matches: 4. The germline V gene has CDR1 SGHAT and CDR2 FQNNGV. CDR3 in DNA: TGTGCCAGCAGCTTAGCGGGGGGGCACAAGACCCAGTACTTC. Translated, it gives CASSLAGGHKTQYF.

This clonotype was observed at least ten times. V usage is TRBV19 and J usage is TRBJ1-1; TRBD1 is a possible D gene (5 bases). Trimming left V 5 bases short and J 4 bases short, with 14 bases between. The length of the CDR3 is 14 residues. CDR1 and CDR2 from the germline V gene are LNHDA and SQIVND (reference sequence). Written as DNA, the CDR3 is TGTGCCAGTAGTGCAGGGCTATTGGGCACTGAAGCTTTCTTT. The encoded protein is CASSAGLLGTEAFF. Full variable domain (outside the CDR3, taken from reference TRBV19 and TRBJ1-1): DGGITQSPKYLFRKEGQNVTLSCEQNLNHDAMYWYRQDPGQGLRLIYYSQIVNDFQKGDIAEGYSVSREKKESFPLTVTSAQKNPTAFYLCASSAGLLGTEAFFGQGTRLTVV.

A few counts support this clonotype. This may come from a read error, since a much larger clone is one base off. The rearrangement links TRBV30 to TRBJ1-2, with unresolved D. CDR3 size: 13 residues. The V and J ends lost 3 bases and 6 bases respectively, with 14 bases between them. Germline CDR1 GTSNPN, CDR2 SVGIG (reference sequence). CDR3 residues: CAWRPSEVHGYTF. CDR3 nucleotide sequence: TGTGCCTGGAGACCCTCGGAGGTCCATGGCTACACCTTC. The full variable domain, its missing parts supplied by reference TRBV30 and TRBJ1-2, is SQTIHQWPATLVQPVGSPLSLECTVEGTSNPNLYWYRQAAGRGLQLLFYSVGIGQISSEVPQNLSASRPQDRQFILSSKKLLLSDSGFYLCAWRPSEVHGYTFGSGTRLTVV.

This clonotype came up many times. CDR3 sequence reads: CASSLDLGEAVLSGYTF. The CDR3 nucleotides read TGTGCCAGCAGCTTAGACCTGGGAGAGGCGGTTTTGAGTGGCTACACCTTC. The rearrangement links TRBV7-9 to TRBJ1-2, with D unresolved. Trimming left V 1 base short and J 7 bases short, with 22 bases between. The germline CDR1 and CDR2 sequences are SEHNR and FQNEAQ (reference sequence). The CDR3 is 17 amino acids.

This clonotype occurred many times. The chain carries TRBV4-1 and TRBJ1-2; D remains ambiguous. This CDR3 has 15 residues. CDR1 and CDR2 from the germline V gene are MGHRA and YSYEKL. V was pared by 7 bases and J by 8 bases, with 23 bases between. The DNA for the CDR3 is TGCGCCAGCACACATCAACCTTCCGATCAATCGGGCTACACCTTC. Its protein is CASTHQPSDQSGYTF.

This clonotype was detected ten times or more. In DNA, the CDR3 is TGCAGTGCCGACCCCGGGACAGGGAGAGTCGAGCAGTACTTC. This translates into CSADPGTGRVEQYF. The V gene is TRBV20-1, the J gene TRBJ2-7, with 9 bases lining up with TRBD1. The CDR3 is made up of 14 amino acids. V lost 6 bases to trimming and J lost 6 bases; unmatched junction nucleotides: 12. The V gene's germline CDR1 is DFQATT and CDR2 SNEGSKA (reference sequence).

This clonotype was recorded at least ten times. The chain has TRBV10-2 and TRBJ1-1, with TRBD1 as a possible D gene (6 bases). This CDR3 has 13 amino acids. Germline V gives CDR1 WSHSY, CDR2 SAAADI. Trimming took off 6 bases at V and 5 bases at J, with 13 bases between the two ends. The CDR3 sequence: CASRTTQGTEAFF. In DNA, the CDR3 is TGCGCCAGCAGGACCACCCAGGGGACTGAAGCTTTCTTT.

The table lists this clonotype with many counts. Just one base apart from a much larger clone, this may be a read error. The chain recombines TRBV20-1 with TRBJ2-7; weak D call: TRBD1 (6 bases). V was shortened by 6 bases and J by 6 bases, with 18 bases between the two germline ends. CDR3 size: 13 residues. Germline V lookup: CDR1 DFQATT, CDR2 SNEGSKA (reference sequence). As DNA, the CDR3 is TGCAGTGCCGTTTTACAGGGAAGCTGCGAGCAGTACTTC. Encoded protein: CSAVLQGSCEQYF.